This T cell receptor (beta chain) was captured in a study of T cells after yellow fever vaccination. Regarding the study as a whole: Boosting was followed by the reappearance of most primary-vaccination clones (under 97% CD4, around 91% CD8).

The CDR3 covers 14 residues. Trimming removed 0 bases from V and 5 bases from J, with 12 bases in between. CDR1 and CDR2 from the germline V gene are SGHRS and YFSETQ. TCRdb reprocessed the 5' RACE reads with MiXCR, giving one entry per CDR3 protein. The sample records some 300,000 distinct CDR3 sequences, less than 9.5% being singletons. With respect to this clonotype: Its antigen is undetermined.

This clonotype was obtained from a young man who received the YFV17D yellow fever vaccine. The chain links TRBV5-1 to TRBJ2-7, with D uncertain. The source material was CD4+ T cells sorted from PBMCs, sampled 5 days after the yellow fever booster vaccination. This CDR3 is CASSLDPSSDEQYF. The CDR3 nucleotides are TGCGCCAGCAGCTTGGACCCCAGTTCCGACGAGCAGTACTTC.